The rows below give T cell receptor beta chains drawn from one sample of a study of cytomegalovirus exposure and HLA in healthy donors. Libraries were prepared by immunoSEQ multiplex PCR; TCRdb keeps only in-frame clonotypes and omits some of them. The sample gives 120,000 or so clones, around 76% of which show up once; 10% to 15% is in the top ten. Sequences were obtained from PBMCs. These receptors originate from a man under 40 in good health and CMV-seropositive. CDR3s include the opening cysteine and the closing phenylalanine or tryptophan. The order of the fields is V gene, clone size, CDR3 protein. Rows give clone size only sometimes, using once, few, many, or a class for an expanded clone.

v_gene: TRBV28
abundance: .
CDR3aa: CASRGEAGGLDTQYF

v_gene: TRBV4-3
abundance: .
CDR3aa: CASSQDPAGQETQYF

v_gene: TRBV30
abundance: .
CDR3aa: CAWSWGQRFTDTQYF

v_gene: TRBV7-9
abundance: .
CDR3aa: CASSPAPSGGRGYNEQFF

v_gene: TRBV6-6
abundance: .
CDR3aa: CASSYSMGAGEQYF

v_gene: TRBV29-1
abundance: .
CDR3aa: CSVEDRTGLYYGYTF

v_gene: TRBV5-1
abundance: .
CDR3aa: CASSSGTSGGNEQFF

v_gene: TRBV4-3
abundance: once
CDR3aa: CASSPVGPTLDNEQFF

v_gene: TRBV6-5
abundance: once
CDR3aa: CASSYVAGLKEKLFF

v_gene: TRBV29-1
abundance: .
CDR3aa: CSVVGQRSSYEQYF

v_gene: TRBV7-9
abundance: once
CDR3aa: CASSYGQGDEQYF

v_gene: TRBV13
abundance: .
CDR3aa: CASRGERMNSPLHF

v_gene: TRBV7-8
abundance: .
CDR3aa: CASNPTTNRGHEQYF

v_gene: TRBV4-2
abundance: few
CDR3aa: CASSQDSGFTQYF

v_gene: TRBV27
abundance: few
CDR3aa: CASSLIRGRMGTEAFF

v_gene: TRBV5-4
abundance: .
CDR3aa: CASSRPDQGHGYTF

v_gene: TRBV10-2
abundance: .
CDR3aa: CASSRTGVAQPQHF

v_gene: TRBV6-5
abundance: .
CDR3aa: CASSYVTWGQGYGYTF

v_gene: TRBV19
abundance: .
CDR3aa: CASRTGDSNQPQHF

v_gene: TRBV6-5
abundance: .
CDR3aa: CASSYSRRGRDTEAFF

v_gene: TRBV5-1
abundance: .
CDR3aa: CASSLDEGSEAFF

v_gene: TRBV7-2
abundance: .
CDR3aa: CASSSTGEDQPQHF

v_gene: TRBV4-2
abundance: .
CDR3aa: CASSQVAGDSYNEQFF

v_gene: TRBV2
abundance: .
CDR3aa: CASKRQGSSGNTIYF

v_gene: TRBV28
abundance: .
CDR3aa: CASRWGQGDNQPQHF

v_gene: TRBV28
abundance: .
CDR3aa: CASSHGTSQETQYF

v_gene: TRBV11-2
abundance: .
CDR3aa: CASSRQGAGTGELFF

v_gene: TRBV4-3
abundance: .
CDR3aa: CASSQASTGEINEQFF

v_gene: TRBV11-2
abundance: .
CDR3aa: CASSLETRGSETQYF

v_gene: TRBV30
abundance: .
CDR3aa: CAWRGQYNEQFF

v_gene: TRBV4-2
abundance: .
CDR3aa: CASSPTDRAFSGNTIYF

v_gene: TRBV28
abundance: .
CDR3aa: CASSPPDTKNIQYF

v_gene: TRBV30
abundance: few
CDR3aa: CAWMGQGINQPQHF

v_gene: TRBV20-1
abundance: .
CDR3aa: CSAGTGDGYTF

v_gene: TRBV7-9
abundance: .
CDR3aa: CASSLALQTEAFF

v_gene: TRBV7-6
abundance: .
CDR3aa: CASSLARTGGSEKLFF

v_gene: TRBV19
abundance: .
CDR3aa: CASSIAGWGHLNTEAFF

v_gene: TRBV9
abundance: .
CDR3aa: CASSVGGPLSGNTIYF

v_gene: TRBV6-5
abundance: .
CDR3aa: CASSPTGANQPQHF

v_gene: TRBV18
abundance: .
CDR3aa: CASSPSPGGETQYF

v_gene: TRBV5-1
abundance: .
CDR3aa: CASSLGAGKWDTEAFF

v_gene: TRBV19
abundance: .
CDR3aa: CASTPIPRDRYASNYGYTF

v_gene: TRBV6-5
abundance: .
CDR3aa: CASSLTGNYGYTF

v_gene: TRBV28
abundance: once
CDR3aa: CASSLFLGPYEQYF

v_gene: TRBV28
abundance: .
CDR3aa: CASSPNYEQYF

v_gene: TRBV4-3
abundance: few
CDR3aa: CASSQDRGFQPQHF

v_gene: TRBV5-1
abundance: .
CDR3aa: CASSLGGTFGFLVDTEAFF

v_gene: TRBV27
abundance: .
CDR3aa: CASTFSGVSTDTQYF